This section outlines one T cell receptor beta chain sequence together with its context. No antigen is known for it. The sequenced template was cDNA made from the entire isolated RNA. Sequencing used immunoSEQ multiplex PCR; TCRdb keeps in-frame clones, though not all of them. The repertoire includes 500,000 to 850,000 clones, about an eighth of them detected once, and roughly 0.04% sits in the top ten. The data derive from a study of beta chain features in type 1 diabetes. Study-level points and caveats: The naive, central memory and Treg TCRB repertoires of patients appeared to be more similar to one another than those of healthy donors. Shortening that was moderate but significant affected the TCRB CDR3s of Type 1 diabetes patients in all four CD4+ subsets.

Material: naive CD4+ T cells from blood. The receptor was isolated from a man younger than 35 with type 1 diabetes.

Here the CDR3 reads CASSFPGQGFYEQYF. Written as DNA, the CDR3 is TGTGCCAGCAGCTTTCCGGGACAGGGATTCTACGAGCAGTACTTC. V and J are TRBV5-6 and TRBJ2-7; TRBD1 matches 9 bases. Losses at the gene ends were 2 bases for V and 3 bases for J; bases not matched to a gene: 6. Germline V gene data show CDR1 as SGHDT and CDR2 as YYEEEE. This CDR3 comprises 15 residues.